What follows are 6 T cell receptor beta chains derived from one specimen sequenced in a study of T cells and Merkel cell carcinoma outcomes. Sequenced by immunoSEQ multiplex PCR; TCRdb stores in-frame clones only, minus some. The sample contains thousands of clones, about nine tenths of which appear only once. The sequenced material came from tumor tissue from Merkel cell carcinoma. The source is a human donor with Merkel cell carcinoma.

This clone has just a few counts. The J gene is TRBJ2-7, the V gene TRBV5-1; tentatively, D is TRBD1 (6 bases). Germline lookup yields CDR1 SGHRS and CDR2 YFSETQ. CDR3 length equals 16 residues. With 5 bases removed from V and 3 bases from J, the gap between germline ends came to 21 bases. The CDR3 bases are TGCGCCAGCAGACCCGGGACAAACGATTTCCTCTACGAGCAGTACTTC. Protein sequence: CASRPGTNDFLYEQYF.

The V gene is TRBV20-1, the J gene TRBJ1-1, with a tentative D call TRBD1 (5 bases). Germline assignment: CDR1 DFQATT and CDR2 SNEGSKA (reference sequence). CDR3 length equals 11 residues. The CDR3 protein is CNAQRGGEAFF. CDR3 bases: TGCAATGCCCAGCGCGGGGGTGAAGCTTTCTTT.

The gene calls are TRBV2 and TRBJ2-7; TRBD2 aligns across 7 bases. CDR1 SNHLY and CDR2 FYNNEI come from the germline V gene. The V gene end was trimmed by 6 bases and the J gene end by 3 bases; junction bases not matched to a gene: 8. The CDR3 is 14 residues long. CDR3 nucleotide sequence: TGTGCCAGCAGGCGGGCTAGCGGAAACTACGAGCAGTACTTC. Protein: CASRRASGNYEQYF.

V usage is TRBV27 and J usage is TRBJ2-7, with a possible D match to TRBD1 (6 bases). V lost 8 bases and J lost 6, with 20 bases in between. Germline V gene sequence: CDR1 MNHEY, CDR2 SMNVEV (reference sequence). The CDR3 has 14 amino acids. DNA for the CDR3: TGTGCCAGCTGGACGGGACATAACTCCATCGAGCAGTACTTC. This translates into CASWTGHNSIEQYF.

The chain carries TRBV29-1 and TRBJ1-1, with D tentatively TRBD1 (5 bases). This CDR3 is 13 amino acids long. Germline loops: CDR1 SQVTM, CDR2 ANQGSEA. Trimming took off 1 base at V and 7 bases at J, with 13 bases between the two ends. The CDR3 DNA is TGCAGCGTTGAAGGGACATTTCTCATTGAAGCTTTCTTT. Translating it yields CSVEGTFLIEAFF.

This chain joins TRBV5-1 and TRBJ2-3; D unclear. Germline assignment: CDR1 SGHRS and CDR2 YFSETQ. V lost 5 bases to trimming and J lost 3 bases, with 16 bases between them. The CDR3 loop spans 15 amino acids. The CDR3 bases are TGCGCCAGCAGTATCGGACGGAAGACTACAGATACGCAGTATTTT. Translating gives CASSIGRKTTDTQYF.